This T cell receptor beta chain emerged from a study of blood T cell repertoires in COVID-19. Whole-study context: The study drew acute and convalescent COVID-19 samples from the United States, Italy and Spain. The cDNA or gDNA used as material had been derived from T cells, B-cell-depleted T cells, or PBMCs.

Authors' analysis steps: The assay estimated nucleated cells by amplifying reference gene primers. Sequencing used immunoSEQ multiplex PCR; TCRdb keeps in-frame clones, though not all of them. V and J calls plus clone size are reproduced from that table; the DNA served to infer D and trimming. The sample consists of under 130,000 clones, about nine tenths of them appearing once. CDR1 is SGHAT and CDR2 is FQNNGV in the germline V gene. J lost 5 bases, V lost 4 bases, and 4 bases had no gene match. This CDR3 has 14 amino acids. Sequencing was performed on peripheral blood. The chain carries TRBV11-2 and TRBJ2-1; TRBD1 agrees at 8 bases. This receptor was obtained from an elderly woman in a cohort sampled during active COVID-19. CDR3: CASSSRQGNNEQFF. DNA for the CDR3: TGTGCCAGCAGCTCCCGACAGGGGAACAATGAGCAGTTCTTC.